The 27 T cell receptor beta chains in this list originate from one sample, sequenced in a study of vaccination and CD4 T cells after COVID-19. Their cognate antigens are unknown. Sample treatment: roughly ten-day PBMC culture with coronavirus spike peptide pools or control peptides (ViraFEST assay). Cultured CD4+ T-cell DNA underwent Oncomine TCR Beta short-read sequencing. TCRdb reanalysed the PCR reads using MiXCR and keeps one entry per CDR3 protein. The repertoire includes about 15,000 distinct CDR3 sequences, under 50% of them detected once, and over 9% sits in the top ten. Sequenced input: CD4+ T cells from blood, cultured in vitro. Receptors originate from a human donor who had recovered from COVID-19.

The chain joins TRBV4-3 to TRBJ2-3, with 7 bases lining up with TRBD1. V dropped 2 bases and J dropped 1; count of bases not matched to a gene: 6. This CDR3 has 16 amino acids. The germline V gene has CDR1 LGHNA and CDR2 YSLEER. CDR3 nucleotides: TGCGCCAGCAGCCAACAGGGACAGAGGCGCACAGATACGCAGTATTTT. It codes for CASSQQGQRRTDTQYF.

CDR3 protein: CSALGLAGADEQYF. The CDR3 coding sequence is TGCAGTGCCCTGGGACTAGCGGGAGCCGACGAGCAGTACTTC. J is TRBJ2-7 and V is TRBV20-1; 14 nucleotides match TRBD2. J lost 5 bases, V lost 6 bases, and 6 bases had no gene match. The CDR3 is made up of 14 amino acids. The germline V gene has CDR1 DFQATT and CDR2 SNEGSKA (reference sequence).

This clonotype was detected once. This sequence joins TRBV6-1 and TRBJ2-7, with 13 bases aligning to TRBD2. This CDR3 is built from 14 residues. J lost 3 bases, V lost 6 bases, and 2 bases had no gene match. The germline gives CDR1 MNHNS, CDR2 SASEGT. The CDR3 here is CASRRTSGSYEQYF. In DNA form, the CDR3 reads TGTGCCAGCAGGAGGACTAGCGGGAGCTACGAGCAGTACTTC.

This clonotype was counted a single time. The chain uses TRBV6-2 or TRBV6-3 and TRBJ2-5, with D unresolved. The CDR3 is made up of 15 amino acids. V was trimmed by 4 bases and J by 1 base, leaving 13 bases between them. Germline-derived CDR1 and CDR2 are MNHEY and SVGEGT. CDR3 loop: CASSSPTGGQETQYF. For the CDR3, the DNA is TGTGCCAGCAGTTCCCCGACTGGCGGCCAAGAGACCCAGTACTTC.

In this sample, this clonotype turned up a few times. The chain uses TRBV7-2 and TRBJ1-4; D call uncertain. Germline values: CDR1 SGHTA, CDR2 FQGNSA. Trimming removed 5 bases from V and 7 bases from J, with 11 bases in between. This CDR3 region has 13 residues. CDR3 amino acids: CASSRRHGEKLFF. CDR3 in DNA: TGTGCCAGCAGCCGGCGCCACGGTGAAAAACTGTTTTTT.

The genes are TRBV28 and TRBJ2-5, with D possibly TRBD2 on 6 matching bases. Germline V lookup: CDR1 MDHEN, CDR2 SYDVKM. This CDR3 spans 13 amino acids. Trimming took 6 bases from V and 5 from J, leaving 13 bases between them. CDR3 sequence (DNA): TGTGCCAGCAGCGGGCGGGAAAGGGAGACCCAGTACTTC. It specifies CASSGRERETQYF.

Sample share makes this clonotype medium-sized. CDR3 loop: CATDRDGGYTF. In nucleotides, the CDR3 is TGTGCCACAGACAGGGATGGCGGCTACACCTTC. The chain combines TRBV2 with TRBJ1-2; TRBD1 matches 7 bases. The V gene's germline CDR1 is SNHLY and CDR2 FYNNEI. V dropped 10 bases and J dropped 8; count of bases not matched to a gene: 7. The CDR3 loop spans 11 amino acids.

In its sample, this clonotype was seen a few times. Here the CDR3 DNA reads TGTGCCAGCAGTGCCCCAACTAGCGGGAGTTACGAGCAGTACTTC. Protein sequence: CASSAPTSGSYEQYF. The V gene is TRBV25-1, the J gene TRBJ2-7; the match to TRBD2 covers 11 bases. Unmatched junction bases numbered 6, after V lost 4 bases and J lost 4 bases. Per the germline V gene, CDR1 is MGHDK and CDR2 is SYGVNS. This CDR3 region has 15 residues.

This rearrangement joins TRBV12-2 to TRBJ2-7. TRBV12-2 constitutes a pseudogene. The CDR3 contains 10 residues. CDR3: CASHRYEQYF. The CDR3 nucleotides are TGTGCAAGTCACCGGTACGAGCAGTACTTC.

Only a few counts were recorded for this clonotype. V is TRBV20-1 and J is TRBJ1-1, with D tentatively TRBD1 (5 bases). Germline CDR1 reads DFQATT; CDR2 reads SNEGSKA (reference sequence). V was trimmed by 0 bases and J by 5 bases, leaving 13 bases between them. This CDR3 is built from 14 residues. CDR3 region: CSARDPQGGTEAFF. The CDR3, as DNA: TGCAGTGCTAGAGATCCCCAGGGTGGAACTGAAGCTTTCTTT.

The gene calls are TRBV18 and TRBJ2-1; 9 bases line up with TRBD2. The germline gives CDR1 KGHSH, CDR2 LQKENI. Trimming took 2 bases from V and 8 from J; bases not matched to a gene: 7. The CDR3 consists of 15 residues. CDR3 region: CASSPIAGATDEQFF. CDR3 in DNA: TGTGCCAGCTCACCAATAGCGGGAGCTACGGATGAGCAGTTCTTC. Complete variable domain (other parts from reference TRBV18 and TRBJ2-1): NAGVMQNPRHLVRRRGQEARLRCSPMKGHSHVYWYRQLPEEGLKFMVYLQKENIIDESGMPKERFSAEFPKEGPSILRIQQVVRGDSAAYFCASSPIAGATDEQFFGPGTRLTVL.

This clonotype turned up a few times. This chain joins TRBV24-1 and TRBJ2-5; D possibly corresponds to TRBD2 (5 bases). The CDR3 contains 14 residues. V was trimmed by 3 bases and J by 5 bases, leaving 12 bases between them. CDR1 and CDR2 (germline): KGHDR, SFDVKD. The CDR3 here is CATSDILGGETQYF. Written as DNA, the CDR3 is TGTGCCACCAGTGATATACTAGGTGGGGAGACCCAGTACTTC.

This clonotype was seen only once. The CDR3 loop is CASSQGLVGQGASNYGYTF. CDR3 sequence (DNA): TGCGCCAGCAGCCAAGGATTAGTGGGACAGGGGGCATCGAACTATGGCTACACCTTC. This sequence joins TRBV4-1 and TRBJ1-2, with 12 bases fitting TRBD1. Germline loops: CDR1 MGHRA, CDR2 YSYEKL. V shed 1 base, J shed 2 bases, and the junction held 11 bases outside the gene matches. This CDR3 contains 19 residues.

The rearrangement joins TRBV7-9 to TRBJ2-7; D ambiguous. Germline CDR1 SEHNR, CDR2 FQNEAQ (reference sequence). The V and J ends lost 3 bases and 3 bases respectively, with 15 bases between them. CDR3 length equals 15 residues. The CDR3 sequence is CASSFYQDVLYEQYF. The CDR3 coding sequence is TGTGCCAGCAGCTTTTACCAGGACGTACTCTACGAGCAGTACTTC.

In this sample, this clonotype turned up a few times. This chain connects TRBV11-2 to TRBJ2-5, with TRBD1 matching 10 bases. Germline values: CDR1 SGHAT, CDR2 FQNNGV. J was trimmed by 5 bases and V by 1 base; bases with no gene match: 4. The CDR3 consists of 15 residues. DNA for the CDR3: TGTGCCAGCAGCTTAGGGGACAGGGGTGGGGAGACCCAGTACTTC. Translated, it gives CASSLGDRGGETQYF.

The gene calls are TRBV11-2 and TRBJ1-5; D is ambiguous. The CDR3 runs 15 residues. Germline V lookup: CDR1 SGHAT, CDR2 FQNNGV. With 3 bases removed from V and 2 bases from J, the gap between germline ends came to 11 bases. Here the CDR3 reads CASSLGGNRNQPQHF. Here the CDR3 DNA reads TGTGCCAGCAGCTTGGGAGGGAACCGCAATCAGCCCCAGCATTTT.

The rearrangement joins TRBV28 to TRBJ2-7; TRBD1 aligns across 10 bases. V dropped 7 bases and J dropped 5; count of bases not matched to a gene: 17. Germline V gives CDR1 MDHEN, CDR2 SYDVKM. This CDR3 region has 17 residues. The CDR3 coding sequence is TGTGCCAGCACCCCCTCGTCGGGACAGGGGCTCCCCGACGAGCAGTACTTC. Encoded protein: CASTPSSGQGLPDEQYF.

This clonotype was observed a few times. V usage is TRBV10-3 and J usage is TRBJ1-2, with unresolved D. CDR3 length: 13 residues. The V gene lost 2 bases and the J gene lost 4 bases, with 8 bases spanning the gap. Germline CDR1 and CDR2: ENHRY and SYGVKD. This CDR3 is CAISETKVYGYTF. CDR3 bases: TGTGCCATCAGTGAGACGAAGGTCTATGGCTACACCTTC.

This chain connects TRBV11-3 to TRBJ1-2; TRBD1 matches at 7 bases. The CDR3 length is 15 residues. Losses at the gene ends were 2 bases for V and 0 bases for J; bases not matched to a gene: 3. Germline assignment: CDR1 SGHNT and CDR2 YENEEA. The CDR3 region has the DNA TGTGCCAGCAGCTTACACAGGGGTCCTAACTATGGCTACACCTTC. It encodes CASSLHRGPNYGYTF. Based on the CDR3 plus reference TRBV11-3 and TRBJ1-2, the full variable domain is EAGVVQSPRYKIIEKKQPVAFWCNPISGHNTLYWYLQNLGQGPELLIRYENEEAVDDSQLPKDRFSAERLKGVDSTLKIQPAELGDSAVYLCASSLHRGPNYGYTFGSGTRLTVV.

The V call is TRBV4-3, the J call TRBJ2-3; D might be TRBD1 (5 bases). Germline-derived CDR1 and CDR2 are LGHNA and YSLEER. Trimming removed 3 bases from V and 5 bases from J, with 9 bases in between. CDR3 size: 13 residues. CDR3: CASSHRVEDTQYF. The CDR3 DNA reads as TGCGCCAGCAGCCACAGGGTTGAAGATACGCAGTATTTT.

The chain is built from TRBV10-3 and TRBJ2-3, with D perhaps matching TRBD2 (6 bases). The CDR3 length is 14 residues. Germline V gene lookup returns CDR1 ENHRY and CDR2 SYGVKD. In nucleotides, the CDR3 is TGTGCTCTGAGGCGGGGACGCACGGCAGATACGCAGTATTTT. Amino acid sequence: CALRRGRTADTQYF.

This sequence joins TRBV7-9 and TRBJ1-5, with D possibly being TRBD1 (5 bases). V gave up 0 bases and J gave up 0 bases, with 6 bases separating them. CDR3 length: 15 residues. Germline CDR1 and CDR2: SEHNR and FQNEAQ (reference sequence). CDR3 protein: CASSLAQGSNQPQHF. CDR3 nucleotides: TGTGCCAGCAGCTTAGCCCAGGGTAGCAATCAGCCCCAGCATTTT.

The chain couples TRBV15 to TRBJ1-2; D is unresolved. This CDR3 spans 17 amino acids. The ends were cut back, 0 bases at V and 5 bases at J, with 19 bases in the middle. Germline assignment: CDR1 LNHNV and CDR2 YYDKDF (reference sequence). DNA of the CDR3: TGTGCCACCAGCAGAGATAAGGCGGGAGTCCGGGGATATGGCTACACCTTC. This gives the protein CATSRDKAGVRGYGYTF.

The V call is TRBV24-1, the J call TRBJ2-5; 8 bases fit TRBD2. The CDR3 extends over 16 amino acids. Germline V gene sequence: CDR1 KGHDR, CDR2 SFDVKD. The ends lost 4 bases at V and 4 bases at J; junction bases unmatched: 10. The CDR3 DNA reads as TGTGCCACCAGTGACCCCTTACGGGCGGGAGGAGAGACCCAGTACTTC. As protein: CATSDPLRAGGETQYF.

This clonotype turned up a few times. The rearrangement links TRBV11-3 to TRBJ1-1, with D possibly TRBD1 on 5 matching bases. Looked up from germline, CDR1 is SGHNT and CDR2 is YENEEA. The V gene lost 4 bases and the J gene lost 2 bases, with 14 bases spanning the gap. This CDR3 has 15 residues. This CDR3 reads CASSSTGGLNTEAFF. CDR3 sequence (DNA): TGTGCCAGCAGCTCTACGGGGGGTCTAAACACTGAAGCTTTCTTT. Complete variable domain (other parts from reference TRBV11-3 and TRBJ1-1): EAGVVQSPRYKIIEKKQPVAFWCNPISGHNTLYWYLQNLGQGPELLIRYENEEAVDDSQLPKDRFSAERLKGVDSTLKIQPAELGDSAVYLCASSSTGGLNTEAFFGQGTRLTVV.

The chain couples TRBV24-1 to TRBJ2-2; TRBD1 matches at 9 bases. The CDR3 is made up of 14 amino acids. CDR1 KGHDR and CDR2 SFDVKD come from the germline V gene. V lost 7 bases, J lost 3 bases, and 2 bases stayed unmatched. In DNA form, the CDR3 reads TGTGCCACCAGGGGACAGGGAGACACCGGGGAGCTGTTTTTT. Its translation: CATRGQGDTGELFF.

This clonotype is large (0.1 to 1%) within its sample. The chain recombines TRBV11-3 with TRBJ1-6, with TRBD1 identical over 9 bases. The CDR3 is 16 amino acids. Germline assignment: CDR1 SGHNT and CDR2 YENEEA. The ends lost 5 bases at V and 8 bases at J; junction bases unmatched: 10. The CDR3 loop reads CASSPNGGTGHSPLHF. As DNA, the CDR3 is TGTGCCAGCAGCCCTAACGGGGGGACAGGGCATTCACCCCTCCACTTT. The complete variable domain, with remaining parts taken from reference TRBV11-3 and TRBJ1-6, reads EAGVVQSPRYKIIEKKQPVAFWCNPISGHNTLYWYLQNLGQGPELLIRYENEEAVDDSQLPKDRFSAERLKGVDSTLKIQPAELGDSAVYLCASSPNGGTGHSPLHFGNGTRLTVT.